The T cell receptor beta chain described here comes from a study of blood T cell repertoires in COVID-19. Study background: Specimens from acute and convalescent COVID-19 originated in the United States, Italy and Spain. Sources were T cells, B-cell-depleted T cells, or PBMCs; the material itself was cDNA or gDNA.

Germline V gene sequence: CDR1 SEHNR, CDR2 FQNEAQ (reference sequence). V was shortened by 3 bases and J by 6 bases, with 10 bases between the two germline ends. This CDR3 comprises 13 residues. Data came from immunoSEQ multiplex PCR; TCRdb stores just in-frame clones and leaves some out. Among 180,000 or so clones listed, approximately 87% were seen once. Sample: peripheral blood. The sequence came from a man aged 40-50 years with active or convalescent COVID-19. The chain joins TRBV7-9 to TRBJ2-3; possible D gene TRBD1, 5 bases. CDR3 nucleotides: TGTGCCAGCAGCTTTCAGGGCCAGGATACGCAGTATTTT. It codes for CASSFQGQDTQYF.